This T cell receptor beta chain was sequenced during a study of graft-versus-host responses after intestinal transplantation. Study in general: Multivisceral, liver-intestinal, or isolated intestinal transplants were given to recipients. Induction using anti-thymocyte globulin, followed by tacrolimus and steroids for approximately 3 years, was given to all recipients.

The CDR3 is 14 residues long. Between the trimmed V and J ends, which lost 4 bases and 4 bases, there was a span of 11 bases. Germline V gene sequence: CDR1 SNHLY, CDR2 FYNNEI. Clones were read by immunoSEQ multiplex PCR, and TCRdb kept only the in-frame ones, dropping some. The sample includes 95,000 to 110,000 clones, approximately 90% of them seen just once. General study points: There were GvH clones found in recipient marrow, and some of them appeared first in ileum or blood.

Points on this clone: Its antigen remains unknown.

The chain links TRBV2 to TRBJ1-5, with D possibly being TRBD1 (5 bases). Sequences were derived from unstimulated CD4+ T cells sorted from spleen or lymph node cells, sampled before transplant. The sequence came from a human donor who was the organ donor for an intestinal transplant. The DNA for the CDR3 is TGTGCCAGCAGTGGGGGGAGGAGAAATCAGCCCCAGCATTTT. Its translation is CASSGGRRNQPQHF.